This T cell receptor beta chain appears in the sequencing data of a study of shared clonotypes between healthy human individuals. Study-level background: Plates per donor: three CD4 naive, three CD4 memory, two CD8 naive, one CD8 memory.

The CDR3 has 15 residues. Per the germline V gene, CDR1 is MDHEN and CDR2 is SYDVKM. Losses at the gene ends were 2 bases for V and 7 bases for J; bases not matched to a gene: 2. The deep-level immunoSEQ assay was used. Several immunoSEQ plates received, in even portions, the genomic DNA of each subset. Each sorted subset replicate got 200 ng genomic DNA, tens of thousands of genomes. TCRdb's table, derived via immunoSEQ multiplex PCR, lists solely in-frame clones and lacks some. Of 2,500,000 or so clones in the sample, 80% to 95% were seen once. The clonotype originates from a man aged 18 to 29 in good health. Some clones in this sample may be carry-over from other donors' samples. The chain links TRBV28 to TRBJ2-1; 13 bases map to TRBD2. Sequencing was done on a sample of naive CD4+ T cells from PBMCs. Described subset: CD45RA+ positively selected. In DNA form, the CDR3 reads TGTGCCAGCAGTTTACGGACTAGCGGGAGAAATGAGCAGTTCTTC. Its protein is CASSLRTSGRNEQFF.